This T cell receptor beta chain was sequenced during a study of tumour-infiltrating T cells in Burkitt lymphoma. Study-level information: Repertoire clonality predicted overall and progression-free survival.

The CDR3 is 17 residues long. Trimming took 3 bases from V and 4 from J; bases not matched to a gene: 8. Germline lookup yields CDR1 SGHRS and CDR2 YFSETQ. The repertoire was sequenced with immunoSEQ multiplex PCR; TCRdb's copy has only in-frame clones and lacks some. The table includes roughly 15,000 clones, 30% detected once. This clone has only a few counts. Sequencing was done on a sample of tumor tissue. The rearrangement joins TRBV5-1 to TRBJ2-5, with 14 positions matching TRBD2. The TCR was taken from a human donor with diffuse large B-cell lymphoma. CDR3 sequence reads: CASSSSRLAGGIETQYF. The CDR3 DNA follows: TGCGCCAGCAGCTCATCACGACTAGCGGGAGGGATAGAGACCCAGTACTTC.